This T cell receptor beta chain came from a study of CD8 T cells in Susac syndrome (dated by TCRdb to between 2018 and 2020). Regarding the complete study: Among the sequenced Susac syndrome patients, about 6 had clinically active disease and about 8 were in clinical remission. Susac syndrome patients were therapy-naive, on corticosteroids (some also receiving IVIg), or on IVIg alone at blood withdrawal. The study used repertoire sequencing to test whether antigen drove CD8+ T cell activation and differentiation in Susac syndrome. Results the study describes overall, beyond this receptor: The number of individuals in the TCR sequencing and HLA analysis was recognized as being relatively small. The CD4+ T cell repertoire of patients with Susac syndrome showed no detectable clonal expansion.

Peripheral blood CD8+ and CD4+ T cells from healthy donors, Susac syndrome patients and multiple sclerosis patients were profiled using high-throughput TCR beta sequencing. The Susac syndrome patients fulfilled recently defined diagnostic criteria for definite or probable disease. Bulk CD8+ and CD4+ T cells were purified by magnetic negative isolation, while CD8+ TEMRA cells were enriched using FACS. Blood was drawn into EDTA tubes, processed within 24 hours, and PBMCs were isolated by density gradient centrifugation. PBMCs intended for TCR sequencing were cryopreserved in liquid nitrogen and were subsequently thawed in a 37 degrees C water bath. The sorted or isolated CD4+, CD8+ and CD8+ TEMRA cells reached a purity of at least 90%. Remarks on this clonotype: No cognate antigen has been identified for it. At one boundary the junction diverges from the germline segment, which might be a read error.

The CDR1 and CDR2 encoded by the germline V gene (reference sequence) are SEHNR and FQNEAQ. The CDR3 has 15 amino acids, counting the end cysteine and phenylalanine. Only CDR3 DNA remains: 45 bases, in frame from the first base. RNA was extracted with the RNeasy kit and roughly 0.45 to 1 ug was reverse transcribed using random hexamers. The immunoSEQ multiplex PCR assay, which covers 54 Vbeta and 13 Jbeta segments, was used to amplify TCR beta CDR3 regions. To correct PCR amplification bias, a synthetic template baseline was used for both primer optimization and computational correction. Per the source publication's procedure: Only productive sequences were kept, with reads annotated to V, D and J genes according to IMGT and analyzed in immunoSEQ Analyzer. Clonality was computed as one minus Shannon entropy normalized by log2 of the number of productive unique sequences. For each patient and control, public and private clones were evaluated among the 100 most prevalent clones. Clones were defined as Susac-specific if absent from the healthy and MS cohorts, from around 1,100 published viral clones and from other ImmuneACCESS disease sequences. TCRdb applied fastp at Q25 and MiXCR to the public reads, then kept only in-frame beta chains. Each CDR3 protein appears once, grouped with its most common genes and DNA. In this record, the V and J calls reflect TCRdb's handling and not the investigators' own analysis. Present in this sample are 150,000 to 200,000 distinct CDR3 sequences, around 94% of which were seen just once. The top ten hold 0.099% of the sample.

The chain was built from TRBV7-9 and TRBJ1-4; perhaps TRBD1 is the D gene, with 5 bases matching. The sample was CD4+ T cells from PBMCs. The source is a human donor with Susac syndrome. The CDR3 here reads CASSLSGRDNKKLFF. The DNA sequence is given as TGTGCCAGCAGCCTATCAGGCAGGGATAATAAAAAACTGTTTTTT.